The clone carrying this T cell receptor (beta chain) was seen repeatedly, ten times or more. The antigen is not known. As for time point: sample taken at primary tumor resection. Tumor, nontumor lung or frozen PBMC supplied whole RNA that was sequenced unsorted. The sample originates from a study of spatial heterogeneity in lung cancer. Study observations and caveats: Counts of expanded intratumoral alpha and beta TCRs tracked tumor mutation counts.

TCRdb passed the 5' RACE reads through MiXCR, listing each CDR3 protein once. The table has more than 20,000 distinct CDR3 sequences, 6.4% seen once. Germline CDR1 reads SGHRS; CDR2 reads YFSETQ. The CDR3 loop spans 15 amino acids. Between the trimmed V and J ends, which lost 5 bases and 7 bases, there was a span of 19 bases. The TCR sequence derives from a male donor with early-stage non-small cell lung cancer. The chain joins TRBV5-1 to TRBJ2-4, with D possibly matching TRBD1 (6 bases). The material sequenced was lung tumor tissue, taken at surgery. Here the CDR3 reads CASRGGQFFPNIQYF. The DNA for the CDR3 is TGCGCCAGCAGAGGAGGACAGTTCTTCCCGAACATTCAGTACTTC.